These T cell receptor beta chains were read from a single sample in a study of blood T cell repertoires in COVID-19. Libraries were prepared by immunoSEQ multiplex PCR; TCRdb keeps only in-frame clonotypes and omits some of them. Seen here are 200,000 or so clones, approximately 80% observed once, and the top ten hold nearly 7.5%. The sample consisted of PBMCs or T cells enriched from blood (not recorded which). These receptors were taken from a woman in her forties with acute COVID-19. CDR3s include the opening cysteine and the closing phenylalanine or tryptophan. The order of the fields is V gene, J gene, D gene, clone size, CDR3 protein, CDR3 DNA. D genes are given only for firm matches. Rows give clone size only sometimes, using once, few, many, or a class for an expanded clone.

>TRBV7-9|TRBJ1-3|.|.
CASSFSTPQSSGNTIYF
TGTGCCAGCAGCTTTTCGACTCCTCAGAGCTCTGGAAACACCATATATTTT
>TRBV28|TRBJ1-1|TRBD1|.
CASSGQPNTEAFF
TGTGCCAGCTCGGGACAGCCCAACACTGAAGCTTTCTTT
>TRBV5-1|TRBJ1-3|.|.
CARSLAGGALAGNTIYF
TGCGCCCGCAGCCTGGCGGGGGGGGCGCTTGCTGGAAACACCATATATTTT
>TRBV5-1|TRBJ1-2|TRBD1|.
CASSYDRGLIPSRLSYGYTF
TGCGCCAGCAGCTACGACAGGGGGCTTATCCCCTCTCGTCTTTCATATGGCTACACCTTC
>TRBV5-5|TRBJ2-1|TRBD2|once
CASSWERGSSYNEQFF
TGTGCCAGCAGCTGGGAGCGGGGGAGCTCCTACAATGAGCAGTTCTTC
>TRBV5-8|TRBJ1-6|.|.
CASSFADNSPLHF
TGTGCCAGCAGCTTCGCAGATAATTCACCCCTCCACTTT
>TRBV6-2/TRBV6-3|TRBJ2-7|TRBD2|.
CASSYSPGLAGGPSSYEQYF
TGTGCCAGCAGTTACTCGCCGGGACTAGCGGGAGGCCCCAGCTCCTACGAGCAGTACTTC
>TRBV9|TRBJ1-5|TRBD1|.
CASSGQGAGQPQHF
TGTGCCAGCAGCGGACAGGGGGCTGGACAGCCCCAGCATTTT
>TRBV5-4|TRBJ2-1|.|.
CASSLKEPPYNEQFF
TGTGCCAGCAGCTTAAAGGAGCCGCCCTACAATGAGCAGTTCTTC
>TRBV11-1|TRBJ1-1|.|.
CASSYRVKNTEAFF
TGTGCCAGCAGCTACAGGGTAAAGAACACTGAAGCTTTCTTT
>TRBV7-3|TRBJ2-1|TRBD2|once
CASSSKAGGYNEQFF
TGTGCCAGCAGCTCTAAAGCGGGAGGCTACAATGAGCAGTTCTTC
>TRBV11-3|TRBJ2-5|TRBD1|.
CASSLRQSGTAEQETQYF
TGTGCCAGCAGCTTACGACAGTCCGGGACAGCAGAACAAGAGACCCAGTACTTC
>TRBV2|TRBJ2-2|.|.
CASKAEYTGELFF
TGTGCCAGCAAGGCGGAGTACACCGGGGAGCTGTTTTTT
>TRBV28|TRBJ1-5|.|.
CASSAPGRVNQPQHF
TGTGCCAGCAGTGCCCCGGGAAGAGTCAATCAGCCCCAGCATTTT
>TRBV6-5|TRBJ1-5|.|once
CASSYSTGGGNQPQHF
TGTGCCAGCAGTTACTCTACGGGAGGGGGCAATCAGCCCCAGCATTTT
>TRBV5-8|TRBJ2-2|.|few
CASSLSVRNTGELFF
TGTGCCAGCAGCTTGTCAGTCAGAAACACCGGGGAGCTGTTTTTT
>TRBV6-5|TRBJ2-2|.|.
CASGDVQSTGELFF
TGTGCCAGCGGAGACGTGCAATCCACCGGGGAGCTGTTTTTT
>TRBV7-3|TRBJ2-3|.|.
CASSLGGYGDTQYF
TGTGCCAGCAGCTTAGGGGGGTACGGAGATACGCAGTATTTT
>TRBV7-9|TRBJ1-6|.|.
CASSLIGGANSPLHF
TGTGCCAGCAGCTTAATTGGGGGGGCGAATTCACCCCTCCACTTT
>TRBV6-2/TRBV6-3|TRBJ1-6|.|.
CASSYTGSYNSPLHF
TGTGCCAGCAGTTACACGGGCTCCTATAATTCACCCCTCCACTTT
>TRBV28|TRBJ1-1|TRBD1|.
CASQKGQVVKAFF
TGTGCCAGCCAAAAAGGACAGGTAGTAAAAGCTTTCTTT
>TRBV7-6|TRBJ1-1|.|.
CASSPQPPRGNTEAFF
TGTGCCAGCAGCCCTCAACCTCCACGGGGGAACACTGAAGCTTTCTTT
>TRBV6-6|TRBJ1-5|.|.
CASSYGAANQPQHF
TGTGCCAGCAGTTACGGGGCAGCAAATCAGCCCCAGCATTTT
>TRBV10-3|TRBJ1-1|.|.
CAISSYLNTEAFF
TGTGCCATCAGTTCCTACTTAAACACTGAAGCTTTCTTT
>TRBV6-1|TRBJ1-1|.|.
CASSEARNTEAFF
TGTGCCAGCAGTGAAGCCCGGAACACTGAAGCTTTCTTT
>TRBV18|TRBJ2-3|TRBD1|.
CASSLSQKGTASTDTQYF
TGTGCCAGCTCACTCAGCCAGAAAGGGACAGCCAGCACAGATACGCAGTATTTT
>TRBV5-8|TRBJ2-7|.|.
CASRFGTAGEQYF
TGTGCCAGCAGGTTCGGGACGGCGGGGGAGCAGTACTTC
>TRBV25-1|TRBJ1-2|.|.
CASSEFLGSYGYTF
TGTGCCAGCAGTGAATTTCTGGGGAGCTATGGCTACACCTTC
>TRBV7-8|TRBJ2-3|TRBD2|.
CASSFIAGGPLGTDTQYF
TGTGCCAGCAGCTTTATAGCGGGGGGGCCGTTGGGCACAGATACGCAGTATTTT
>TRBV4-1|TRBJ2-7|TRBD2|once
CASSQHPGSGRGEQYF
TGCGCCAGCAGCCAACATCCCGGTAGCGGGAGGGGCGAGCAGTACTTC
>TRBV28|TRBJ1-1|.|.
CASSLGGDDTEAFF
TGTGCCAGCAGTTTGGGGGGGGATGACACTGAAGCTTTCTTT
>TRBV7-3|TRBJ2-1|TRBD1|.
CASSWGQGGNEQFF
TGTGCCAGCAGCTGGGGACAGGGTGGGAATGAGCAGTTCTTC
>TRBV7-9|TRBJ1-5|.|.
CASSQGPNQPQHF
TGTGCCAGCAGCCAGGGGCCTAATCAGCCCCAGCATTTT
>TRBV4-1|TRBJ2-1|TRBD1|.
CASNLPGGYNEQFF
TGCGCCAGCAACCTTCCAGGGGGCTACAATGAGCAGTTCTTC
>TRBV6-5|TRBJ1-4|.|.
CASRGGAGKLFF
TGTGCCAGCAGGGGGGGTGCGGGAAAACTGTTTTTT
>TRBV28|TRBJ1-2|.|.
CASRETAYGYTF
TGTGCCAGCAGAGAGACAGCTTATGGCTACACCTTC
>TRBV18|TRBJ1-1|.|.
CASSPRPGNTEAFF
TGTGCCAGCTCACCACGTCCAGGGAACACTGAAGCTTTCTTT
>TRBV6-2/TRBV6-3|TRBJ1-5|.|many
CASSSGQTSQPQHF
TGTGCCAGCAGTTCCGGACAGACGAGTCAGCCCCAGCATTTT
>TRBV4-3|TRBJ1-1|.|once
CASSQASGWTEAFF
TGCGCCAGCAGCCAAGCGTCAGGGTGGACTGAAGCTTTCTTT
>TRBV9|TRBJ1-5|.|.
CASSPDIRGYQPQHF
TGTGCCAGCAGCCCGGACATTAGAGGTTATCAGCCCCAGCATTTT
>TRBV14|TRBJ1-2|.|once
CASSQDLDSFNYGYTF
TGTGCCAGCAGCCAAGACTTGGACAGCTTTAACTATGGCTACACCTTC
>TRBV25-1|TRBJ1-6|TRBD1|.
CASSEYTPGTGYNSPLHF
TGTGCCAGCAGTGAATATACCCCCGGGACAGGGTATAATTCACCCCTCCACTTT
>TRBV10-3|TRBJ2-7|TRBD2|.
CAISEGQLAGAGEQYF
TGTGCCATCAGTGAGGGGCAACTAGCGGGAGCTGGCGAGCAGTACTTC
>TRBV5-4|TRBJ1-1|.|few
CASSSQWPNTEAFF
TGTGCCAGCAGCTCCCAGTGGCCAAACACTGAAGCTTTCTTT
>TRBV6-5|TRBJ1-1|TRBD1|.
CASNGQGWTEAFF
TGTGCCAGCAACGGACAGGGTTGGACTGAAGCTTTCTTT
>TRBV19|TRBJ1-5|.|.
CASSIVYKGGRGPQHF
TGTGCCAGTAGTATAGTTTACAAAGGCGGGCGGGGGCCCCAGCATTTT
>TRBV7-2|TRBJ2-7|.|.
CASSHLHGEQYF
TGTGCCAGCAGCCACCTCCACGGCGAGCAGTACTTC
>TRBV19|TRBJ1-3|.|.
CASSRTKNGNTIYF
TGTGCCAGTAGCCGGACAAAAAACGGAAACACCATATATTTT
>TRBV5-1|TRBJ2-2|.|few
CASSLALGGTGELFF
TGCGCCAGCAGCTTGGCCTTAGGAGGGACCGGGGAGCTGTTTTTT
>TRBV1|TRBJ1-5|.|.
CTSSQGMGGGQPQHF
TGCACCAGCAGCCAGGGGATGGGAGGGGGTCAGCCCCAGCATTTT
>TRBV5-1|TRBJ2-7|.|.
CASSQGMSYEQYF
TGCGCCAGCAGCCAGGGAATGTCCTACGAGCAGTACTTC